The T cell receptor beta chain described here comes from a study of cytomegalovirus exposure and HLA in healthy donors. General study findings and limits: In vitro experiments confirmed that a few CMV-associated chains were specific for CMV antigens. According to a subsequent analysis, TCR clusters identified in the first cohort showed a tendency to co-occur across the 100 to 150 validation repertoires. Among TCR sequences, most were rare, though some public TCRs appeared in many donors.

About this clone: Its antigen is undetermined.

Generated by immunoSEQ multiplex PCR, the TCRdb table keeps only in-frame clones and is missing some. The sample holds hundreds of thousands of clones, roughly 91% seen once. CDR3 length: 16 residues. Germline V gene data show CDR1 as SNHLY and CDR2 as FYNNEI. Trimming cost V 5 bases and J 2 bases; bases outside gene matches: 8. Sequencing input: PBMCs. This receptor was identified in a woman aged 18-29 years in good health and CMV-seropositive. J is TRBJ1-2 and V is TRBV2; the match to TRBD1 covers 10 bases. CDR3: CASSTGTGDLNYGYTF. The CDR3, as DNA: TGTGCCAGCAGTACCGGGACAGGGGATCTAAACTATGGCTACACCTTC.